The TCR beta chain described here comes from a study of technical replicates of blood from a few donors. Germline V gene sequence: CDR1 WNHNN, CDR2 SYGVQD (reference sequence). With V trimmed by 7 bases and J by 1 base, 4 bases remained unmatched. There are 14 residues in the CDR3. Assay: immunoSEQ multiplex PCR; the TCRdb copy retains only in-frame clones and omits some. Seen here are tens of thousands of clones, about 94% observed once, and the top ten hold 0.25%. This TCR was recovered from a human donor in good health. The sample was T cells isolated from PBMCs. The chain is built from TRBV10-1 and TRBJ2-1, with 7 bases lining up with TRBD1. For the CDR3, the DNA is TGCGCCAGCACCCCAGGGGGTTCCTACAATGAGCAGTTCTTC. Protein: CASTPGGSYNEQFF.